The T cell receptor beta chain described here comes from a study of regulatory T cells in long-lasting Graves disease. The study, taken as a whole, reports: Sharing of public clonotypes was greater in persistent patients (around 3,000) than in new patients (approximately 940). Small sample size may have lowered accuracy.

The CDR3 is made up of 12 amino acids. Germline lookup yields CDR1 KGHDR and CDR2 SFDVKD. Germline trimming cut 4 bases from V and 15 bases from J; bases unmatched to any gene: 6. Regarding this clonotype: Its cognate antigen is unknown.

Regarding time point: newly diagnosed GD, antithyroid drugs for less than 3 months. There was RNA extracted from PBMCs, and the TCR library was made from it. Construction of the TCR beta libraries employed iRepertoire HTBI primers in conjunction with Arm-PCR of CDR3 regions. A single record per CDR3 protein comes from TCRdb applying MiXCR to the multiplex PCR reads. The sample shows 400,000 to 500,000 distinct CDR3 sequences, 15% of them seen only once. This sample was shared with a second study, whose subject was T cells in Graves' hyperthyroidism and ophthalmopathy. That source notes: Patients counted as stable if ophthalmopathy did not develop within 18 months. Stable hyperthyroidism and ophthalmopathy were separated using 13 V-J signatures.

The TCR comes from a woman in her thirties or forties with Graves disease. V is TRBV24-1 and J is TRBJ2-1, with 9 positions matching TRBD2. The specimen was peripheral blood mononuclear cells (PBMCs), collected at new diagnosis, from a patient treated with antithyroid drugs. CDR3 bases: TGTGCCACCAGTGACTCCTCTAGCGGGACGTTCTTC. Amino acid sequence: CATSDSSSGTFF.